The 13 T cell receptor beta chains below come from one sample, sequenced in a study of shared clonotypes between healthy human individuals. Repertoires were generated with immunoSEQ multiplex PCR, while TCRdb's copy carries only in-frame clones and drops some. The sample records about 1.1 million clones, approximately 80% being singletons. The sample taken for sequencing was memory CD4+ T cells from PBMCs. Subset reported: CD45RA-negative fraction. These TCRs come from a man aged 18 to 29 in good health. Some clones in this sample may be carry-over from other donors' samples.

This clone has more than one count but fewer than ten. The J gene is TRBJ1-1, the V gene TRBV6-1; 9 bases map to TRBD1. V trimming: 4 bases; J trimming: 5 bases; junction bases outside the gene matches: 11. This CDR3 region has 16 residues. CDR1 and CDR2 from the germline V gene are MNHNS and SASEGT. CDR3 sequence reads: CASSGTGGADGTEAFF. CDR3 coding DNA: TGTGCCAGCAGTGGAACAGGGGGCGCAGACGGGACTGAAGCTTTCTTT.

This clone showed up many times. The chain employs TRBV6-1 and TRBJ1-5, with D unresolved. The germline V and J ends were trimmed by 1 base and 2 bases, with 12 bases remaining between them. The length of the CDR3 is 16 residues. Germline CDR1 MNHNS, CDR2 SASEGT. DNA of the CDR3: TGTGCCAGCAGTGAAGGTGTAAGTGTGGGCAATCAGCCCCAGCATTTT. It is translated as CASSEGVSVGNQPQHF.

Regarding this clone: The sample carries other DNA sequences with the same CDR3. This rearrangement joins TRBV29-1 to TRBJ2-7; D might be TRBD2 (5 bases). The CDR3 sequence is 11 residues long. Germline CDR1 reads SQVTM; CDR2 reads ANQGSEA. V lost 4 bases and J lost 3, with 7 bases in between. The DNA of the CDR3 is TGCAGCGTTGTCCGGGGCTACGAGCAGTACTTC. Translating it yields CSVVRGYEQYF.

The rearrangement joins TRBV6-6 to TRBJ2-1; 7 positions agree with TRBD1. The CDR3 is made up of 14 amino acids. The V and J ends lost 2 bases and 7 bases, in that order; junction bases with no gene match: 5. CDR1 and CDR2 from the germline V gene are MNHNY and SVGAGI (reference sequence). CDR3 sequence: CASSYQGVENEQFF. CDR3 bases: TGTGCCAGCAGTTACCAGGGGGTGGAAAATGAGCAGTTCTTC.

V gene TRBV28 combines with J gene TRBJ1-1; D unresolved. The CDR3 sequence is 13 residues long. Germline V gene data show CDR1 as MDHEN and CDR2 as SYDVKM. Trimming took 7 bases from V and 1 from J, leaving 10 bases between them. The DNA of the CDR3 is TGTGCCAGCAAGGTACTAGGGAACACTGAAGCTTTCTTT. Its translation: CASKVLGNTEAFF.

The CDR3 is CASSPDIATNEKLFF. The CDR3 DNA follows: TGTGCCAGCTCACCAGACATTGCAACTAATGAAAAACTGTTTTTT. The chain combines TRBV18 with TRBJ1-4; no clear D. This CDR3 contains 15 residues. Germline assignment: CDR1 KGHSH and CDR2 LQKENI. Trimming cost V 2 bases and J 0 bases, with 7 bases left between them.

The chain employs TRBV20-1 and TRBJ2-1; the D is unclear. This CDR3 is 11 amino acids long. V dropped 2 bases and J dropped 6 bases, with 5 bases sitting between them. Germline V gene data show CDR1 as DFQATT and CDR2 as SNEGSKA (reference sequence). The CDR3, as DNA: TGCAGTGCTAGAAGGCGCAATGAGCAGTTCTTC. Its protein product is CSARRRNEQFF.

This rearrangement joins TRBV9 to TRBJ2-3; D could derive from TRBD1 or TRBD2 (5 bases each). The CDR3 has 16 amino acids. Germline CDR1 and CDR2: SGDLS and YYNGEE. The ends were cut back, 3 bases at V and 5 bases at J, with 19 bases in the middle. The CDR3 sequence is CASSAQTGATIDTQYF. CDR3 bases: TGTGCCAGCAGCGCTCAGACCGGGGCCACGATAGATACGCAGTATTTT.

V usage is TRBV28 and J usage is TRBJ1-2, with a tentative D call TRBD1 (6 bases). Trimming stripped 7 bases from V and 4 bases from J, with 10 bases between. CDR3 length: 12 residues. Per the germline V gene, CDR1 is MDHEN and CDR2 is SYDVKM. CDR3 amino acids: CASTRGGYGYTF. The CDR3 DNA reads as TGTGCCAGCACCCGAGGGGGCTATGGCTACACCTTC.

This clone was seen a handful of times. This chain joins TRBV5-1 and TRBJ2-3, with 12 bases aligning to TRBD2. This CDR3 spans 16 amino acids. Germline V lookup: CDR1 SGHRS, CDR2 YFSETQ. V trimming: 4 bases; J trimming: 0 bases; junction bases outside the gene matches: 3. The CDR3 loop is CASSVGTSGSTDTQYF. Here the CDR3 DNA reads TGCGCCAGCAGCGTAGGGACTAGCGGGAGCACAGATACGCAGTATTTT.

On this clone: The same CDR3 is also encoded by other DNA sequences in this sample. The chain recombines TRBV18 with TRBJ1-6; TRBD1 agrees at 7 bases. CDR3 length: 15 residues. V shed 1 base, J shed 7 bases, and the junction held 4 bases outside the gene matches. Germline assignment: CDR1 KGHSH and CDR2 LQKENI. The CDR3 bases are TGTGCCAGCTCACCACAGGGGGCGAACAATTCACCCCTCCACTTT. It encodes CASSPQGANNSPLHF. The full variable domain, its missing parts supplied by reference TRBV18 and TRBJ1-6, is NAGVMQNPRHLVRRRGQEARLRCSPMKGHSHVYWYRQLPEEGLKFMVYLQKENIIDESGMPKERFSAEFPKEGPSILRIQQVVRGDSAAYFCASSPQGANNSPLHFGNGTRLTVT.

This clone showed up just a few times. The chain employs TRBV15 and TRBJ2-2; 10 positions agree with TRBD2. The CDR3 length is 15 residues. Losses at the gene ends were 5 bases for V and 6 bases for J; bases not matched to a gene: 6. CDR1 and CDR2 (germline): LNHNV, YYDKDF (reference sequence). The CDR3 protein is CATSAVLAGAGELFF. The CDR3 region has the DNA TGTGCCACCAGCGCCGTTCTAGCGGGAGCCGGGGAGCTGTTTTTT.

The J gene is TRBJ2-1, the V gene TRBV18; D not certain. This CDR3 is built from 13 residues. Germline V CDR1 and CDR2: KGHSH, LQKENI. The V end was cut by 5 bases, the J end by 3 bases, with 8 bases between. In nucleotides, the CDR3 is TGTGCCAGCTCAGGAGTAGGCTACAATGAGCAGTTCTTC. This sequence encodes CASSGVGYNEQFF.